By share, the clone carrying this T cell receptor beta chain ranks as medium-sized. The antigen is not known. The SP2 primer and nested alpha and beta constant region primers amplified ligated cDNA in four rounds. Blood and skin TCR RNA was reverse transcribed with alpha and beta constant primers. In TCRdb, the 5' RACE reads were re-called with MiXCR into one record per CDR3 protein. Counted here are about 62,000 distinct CDR3 sequences, less than 10% occurring once; the ten biggest clones make up 15% to 20%. The source of the sample is a study of naive and memory T cell subsets. Study observations and caveats: Potentially, T cell activation and differentiation skew this RNA-based measurement.

TCR cDNA received a 3' ligated oligonucleotide that carried a UMI. Input was roughly 1 to 1000 ng of DNase-treated total RNA without cell sorting. The CDR3 covers 12 residues. V was trimmed by 3 bases and J by 5 bases, leaving 10 bases between them. In germline, CDR1 is SQVTM, CDR2 ANQGSEA. The receptor was derived from a female donor in good health. V usage is TRBV29-1 and J usage is TRBJ1-1, with a tentative D call TRBD1 (6 bases). The chain's CDR3 is CSVDTGFTEAFF. In DNA form, the CDR3 reads TGCAGCGTTGATACAGGGTTTACTGAAGCTTTCTTT.